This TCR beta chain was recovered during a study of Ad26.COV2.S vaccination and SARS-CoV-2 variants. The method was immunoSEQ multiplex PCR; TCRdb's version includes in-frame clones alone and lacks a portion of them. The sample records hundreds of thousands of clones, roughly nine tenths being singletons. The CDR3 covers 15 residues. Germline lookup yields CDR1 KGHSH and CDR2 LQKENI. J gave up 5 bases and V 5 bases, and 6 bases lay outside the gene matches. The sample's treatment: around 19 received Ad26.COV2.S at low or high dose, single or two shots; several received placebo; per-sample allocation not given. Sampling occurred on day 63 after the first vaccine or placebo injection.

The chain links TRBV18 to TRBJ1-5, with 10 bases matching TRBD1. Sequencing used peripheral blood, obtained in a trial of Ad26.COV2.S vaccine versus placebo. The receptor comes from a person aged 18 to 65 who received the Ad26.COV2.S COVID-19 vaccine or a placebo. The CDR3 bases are TGTGCCAGCTCAACTGAGACAGGGGGCGATCAGCCCCAGCATTTT. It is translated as CASSTETGGDQPQHF.